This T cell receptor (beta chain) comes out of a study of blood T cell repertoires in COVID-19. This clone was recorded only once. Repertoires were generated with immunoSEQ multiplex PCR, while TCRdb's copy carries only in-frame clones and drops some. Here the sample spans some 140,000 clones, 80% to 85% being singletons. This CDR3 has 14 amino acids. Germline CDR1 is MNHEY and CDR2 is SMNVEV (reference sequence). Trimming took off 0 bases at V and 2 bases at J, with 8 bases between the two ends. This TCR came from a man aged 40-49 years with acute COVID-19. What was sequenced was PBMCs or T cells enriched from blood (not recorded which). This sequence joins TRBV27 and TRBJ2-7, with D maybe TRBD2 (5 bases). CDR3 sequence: CASSLSVEAYEQYF. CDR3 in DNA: TGTGCCAGCAGTTTATCTGTGGAGGCCTACGAGCAGTACTTC.